The rows below give T cell receptor beta chains drawn from one sample of a study of CD8 T cells in Susac syndrome. One entry per CDR3 protein, called by TCRdb with MiXCR from the immunoSEQ multiplex PCR reads. The table has roughly 76,000 distinct CDR3 sequences, 80% to 95% seen once. The sequencing sample was made of CD8+ T cells from PBMCs. These receptors were collected from a human donor with Susac syndrome. The CDR3 runs from the conserved cysteine through the conserved F or W. The D gene is left open where the match is weak. Part of the rows lack a size; the others show once, few, many or a class for expanded clones.

size: NA
V: TRBV20-1
J: TRBJ2-7
D: TRBD1
CDR3: CSARVPGQGHEQYF
DNA: TGCAGTGCTAGAGTGCCGGGACAGGGCCACGAGCAGTACTTC

size: once
V: TRBV29-1
J: TRBJ2-3
D: NA
CDR3: CSVDKMGTYPTDTQYF
DNA: TGCAGCGTTGACAAAATGGGCACATACCCCACAGATACGCAGTATTTT

size: NA
V: TRBV20-1
J: TRBJ2-3
D: NA
CDR3: CSARPLTRDSIISRYSTDTQYF
DNA: TGCAGTGCTAGGCCCTTGACTCGGGACTCGATTATCTCCCGATATAGCACAGATACGCAGTATTTT

size: NA
V: TRBV7-9
J: TRBJ2-7
D: NA
CDR3: CASSPGAGHYEQYF
DNA: TGTGCCAGCAGCCCTGGGGCAGGGCATTACGAGCAGTACTTC

size: NA
V: TRBV30
J: TRBJ1-2
D: NA
CDR3: CAWRERRIYGYTF
DNA: TGTGCCTGGAGGGAACGACGGATCTATGGCTACACCTTC

size: NA
V: TRBV19
J: TRBJ2-3
D: NA
CDR3: CASTSRTARGTDTQYF
DNA: TGTGCCAGTACCTCACGGACGGCCCGGGGCACAGATACGCAGTATTTT

size: NA
V: TRBV6-1
J: TRBJ2-2
D: TRBD2
CDR3: CASRRSSGRGELFF
DNA: TGTGCCAGCAGACGGTCTAGCGGGAGAGGGGAGCTGTTTTTT

size: NA
V: TRBV11-2
J: TRBJ2-7
D: TRBD1
CDR3: CASSRGQGATYEQYF
DNA: TGTGCCAGCAGCCGCGGACAGGGGGCAACCTACGAGCAGTACTTC

size: NA
V: TRBV20-1
J: TRBJ2-2
D: TRBD1
CDR3: CSARTGNTGELFF
DNA: TGCAGTGCCAGGACAGGGAACACCGGGGAGCTGTTTTTT

size: NA
V: TRBV7-9
J: TRBJ1-1
D: NA
CDR3: CASSLGGLMNTEAFF
DNA: TGTGCCAGCAGCTTAGGGGGACTGATGAACACTGAAGCTTTCTTT

size: NA
V: TRBV19
J: TRBJ2-5
D: TRBD2
CDR3: CASSISGSETQYF
DNA: TGTGCCAGTAGTATTAGCGGGAGTGAGACCCAGTACTTC

size: NA
V: TRBV12-3/TRBV12-4
J: TRBJ2-7
D: NA
CDR3: CASTRGRFYEQYF
DNA: TGTGCCAGCACCAGAGGGAGGTTCTACGAGCAGTACTTC

size: NA
V: TRBV2
J: TRBJ2-1
D: TRBD2
CDR3: CASSAGLAGGANEQFF
DNA: TGTGCCAGCAGTGCGGGACTAGCGGGAGGGGCAAATGAGCAGTTCTTC

size: NA
V: TRBV15
J: TRBJ2-2
D: TRBD1
CDR3: CATRKRDREAGELFF
DNA: TGTGCCACCCGAAAGCGGGACAGGGAGGCCGGGGAGCTGTTTTTT

size: NA
V: TRBV20-1
J: TRBJ2-7
D: NA
CDR3: CSASRWGQVRQYF
DNA: TGCAGTGCTAGCCGATGGGGGCAGGTGAGGCAGTACTTC

size: NA
V: TRBV27
J: TRBJ2-7
D: TRBD2
CDR3: CASSLASGSWEQYF
DNA: TGTGCCAGCAGTTTAGCTAGCGGGAGTTGGGAGCAGTACTTC

size: NA
V: TRBV20-1
J: TRBJ2-1
D: NA
CDR3: CSAKEQGRPYNEQFF
DNA: TGCAGTGCGAAGGAACAGGGGAGGCCCTACAATGAGCAGTTCTTC

size: NA
V: TRBV2
J: TRBJ1-2
D: TRBD1
CDR3: CASSGDRGYGYTF
DNA: TGTGCCAGCAGTGGGGACAGAGGCTATGGCTACACCTTC

size: NA
V: TRBV27
J: TRBJ2-2
D: TRBD1
CDR3: CASRTGTANTGELFF
DNA: TGTGCCAGCCGTACCGGGACAGCGAACACCGGGGAGCTGTTTTTT

size: NA
V: TRBV6-5
J: TRBJ2-5
D: TRBD2
CDR3: CASSYSKASGSRETQYF
DNA: TGTGCCAGCAGTTACTCGAAGGCTAGCGGGAGCCGGGAGACCCAGTACTTC

size: NA
V: TRBV6-6
J: TRBJ1-4
D: TRBD1
CDR3: CASSRRGTGGEKLFF
DNA: TGTGCCAGCAGTCGACGTGGGACAGGCGGTGAAAAACTGTTTTTT

size: NA
V: TRBV6-5
J: TRBJ2-3
D: TRBD2
CDR3: CASSYEGRGRDTQYF
DNA: TGTGCCAGCAGTTACGAGGGGCGGGGGAGAGATACGCAGTATTTT

size: NA
V: TRBV2
J: TRBJ2-2
D: NA
CDR3: CASSADSPNTGELFF
DNA: TGTGCCAGCAGCGCCGACAGCCCGAACACCGGGGAGCTGTTTTTT

size: NA
V: TRBV3-1
J: TRBJ2-1
D: NA
CDR3: CASSQMSAARAEQFF
DNA: TGTGCCAGCAGCCAAATGAGTGCGGCACGCGCTGAGCAGTTCTTC

size: NA
V: TRBV15
J: TRBJ1-6
D: NA
CDR3: CATSRDRAYNSPLHF
DNA: TGTGCCACCAGCAGAGACAGGGCCTATAATTCACCCCTCCACTTT

size: once
V: TRBV28
J: TRBJ2-4
D: NA
CDR3: CASSLQGGKNIQYF
DNA: TGTGCCAGCAGTTTGCAGGGAGGAAAAAACATTCAGTACTTC

size: NA
V: TRBV27
J: TRBJ1-1
D: TRBD1
CDR3: CASSADRDTEAFF
DNA: TGTGCCAGCAGTGCCGACAGGGACACTGAAGCTTTCTTT

size: NA
V: TRBV5-1
J: TRBJ2-3
D: TRBD1
CDR3: CASSPSGGADTQYF
DNA: TGCGCCAGCAGCCCCTCAGGGGGCGCAGATACGCAGTATTTT

size: NA
V: TRBV6-4
J: TRBJ1-3
D: TRBD1
CDR3: CASTGDRGTHSGNTIYF
DNA: TGTGCCAGCACCGGGGACAGGGGGACGCATTCTGGAAACACCATATATTTT

size: NA
V: TRBV28
J: TRBJ1-5
D: NA
CDR3: CASSLTDRRFQPQHF
DNA: TGTGCCAGCAGTTTAACAGACAGGCGGTTCCAGCCCCAGCATTTT

size: NA
V: TRBV4-3
J: TRBJ2-1
D: TRBD2
CDR3: CASSQDQSSAGGSYNEQFF
DNA: TGCGCCAGCAGCCAAGATCAGTCTTCGGCGGGGGGCTCCTACAATGAGCAGTTCTTC

size: NA
V: TRBV5-1
J: TRBJ2-7
D: TRBD2
CDR3: CASSAWGGRASEQYF
DNA: TGCGCCAGCAGCGCTTGGGGCGGGAGGGCCTCCGAGCAGTACTTC

size: NA
V: TRBV5-6
J: TRBJ1-1
D: NA
CDR3: CASSFIPGNTEAFF
DNA: TGTGCCAGCAGCTTCATTCCAGGGAACACTGAAGCTTTCTTT

size: NA
V: TRBV6-2/TRBV6-3
J: TRBJ2-5
D: TRBD2
CDR3: CASSARTSGKETQYF
DNA: TGTGCCAGCAGTGCCAGGACTAGCGGTAAAGAGACCCAGTACTTC

size: NA
V: TRBV3-1
J: TRBJ2-7
D: TRBD2
CDR3: CASSQVGTSGRYEQYF
DNA: TGTGCCAGCAGCCAAGTCGGGACTAGCGGGAGATACGAGCAGTACTTC

size: NA
V: TRBV4-3
J: TRBJ2-1
D: NA
CDR3: CASSQDSTWNNEQFF
DNA: TGCGCCAGCAGCCAAGACTCGACCTGGAACAATGAGCAGTTCTTC

size: NA
V: TRBV5-1
J: TRBJ2-5
D: TRBD2
CDR3: CASRTMTSGQETQYF
DNA: TGCGCCAGCAGGACAATGACTAGCGGACAAGAGACCCAGTACTTC

size: NA
V: TRBV9
J: TRBJ2-5
D: NA
CDR3: CASSVEDLQETQYF
DNA: TGTGCCAGCAGCGTAGAGGATCTCCAAGAGACCCAGTACTTC

size: NA
V: TRBV2
J: TRBJ2-1
D: NA
CDR3: CASRRGDEQFF
DNA: TGTGCCAGCCGTAGGGGAGATGAGCAGTTCTTC

size: NA
V: TRBV5-1
J: TRBJ1-2
D: TRBD1
CDR3: CASSPSGQGRYGYTF
DNA: TGCGCCAGCAGCCCCAGTGGACAGGGGAGGTATGGCTACACCTTC

size: once
V: TRBV12-3/TRBV12-4
J: TRBJ2-1
D: NA
CDR3: CASSFMVSYSSYNEQFF
DNA: TGTGCCAGCAGTTTTATGGTGTCTTATAGCTCCTACAATGAGCAGTTCTTC

size: NA
V: TRBV7-9
J: TRBJ1-4
D: TRBD1
CDR3: CASSSFQGATNEKLFF
DNA: TGTGCCAGCAGCTCATTCCAGGGGGCAACTAATGAAAAACTGTTTTTT

size: NA
V: TRBV7-6
J: TRBJ2-7
D: NA
CDR3: CASSRLGGPTTYEQYF
DNA: TGTGCCAGCAGCCGACTTGGGGGTCCAACCACCTACGAGCAGTACTTC

size: NA
V: TRBV7-9
J: TRBJ2-2
D: NA
CDR3: CASSPLPTGELFF
DNA: TGTGCCAGCAGCCCCCTCCCTACCGGGGAGCTGTTTTTT

size: once
V: TRBV27
J: TRBJ2-1
D: NA
CDR3: CASTPGPGVRNEQFF
DNA: TGTGCCAGCACCCCCGGGCCGGGGGTCAGGAATGAGCAGTTCTTC

size: NA
V: TRBV27
J: TRBJ2-7
D: TRBD2
CDR3: CASSPTPSGTSYEQYF
DNA: TGTGCCAGCAGTCCAACCCCTAGCGGGACCTCCTACGAGCAGTACTTC

size: NA
V: TRBV27
J: TRBJ1-2
D: NA
CDR3: CASLGFSESSYGYTF
DNA: TGTGCCAGCCTCGGTTTCTCGGAGTCTAGCTATGGCTACACCTTC

size: NA
V: TRBV10-3
J: TRBJ2-1
D: TRBD2
CDR3: CAIGSAGDNEQFF
DNA: TGTGCCATCGGTTCTGCGGGAGATAATGAGCAGTTCTTC

size: NA
V: TRBV4-1
J: TRBJ1-2
D: TRBD1
CDR3: CASSQTRTGEGYTF
DNA: TGCGCCAGCAGCCAAACCAGGACAGGGGAGGGCTACACCTTC

size: NA
V: TRBV12-2
J: TRBJ2-1
D: NA
CDR3: CASRLNYSVIPAGNEQFF
DNA: TGTGCAAGTCGCTTAAATTATTCCGTGATCCCCGCAGGGAATGAGCAGTTCTTC

size: NA
V: TRBV4-3
J: TRBJ2-1
D: NA
CDR3: CASSQGLQPYNEQFF
DNA: TGCGCCAGCAGCCAAGGTTTGCAGCCCTACAATGAGCAGTTCTTC

size: NA
V: TRBV7-9
J: TRBJ1-1
D: NA
CDR3: CASSLELETEAFF
DNA: TGTGCCAGCAGCTTAGAGTTAGAGACTGAAGCTTTCTTT